Presented here are 32 T cell receptor beta chains from one specimen sequenced in a study of blood T cells in healthy people across ages. Then a second PCR, running about 7 to 11 cycles, was carried out with a sample-barcoded 5' primer and a J-beta primer mix. TCRdb processed the 5' RACE reads anew with MiXCR; each CDR3 protein has one entry. The sample records 550,000 to 750,000 distinct CDR3 sequences, around 20% being singletons. Sequenced: blood. The receptors derive from a man between 65 and 80 years old in good health.

V gene TRBV4-1 combines with J gene TRBJ2-7; the match to TRBD1 covers 10 bases. Matching the DNA end better, TRBJ2-1 makes the J call doubtful. In germline, CDR1 is MGHRA, CDR2 YSYEKL. This CDR3 comprises 15 residues. The CDR3 nucleotides read TGCGCCAGCAGCCAGCCGGGACAGGGGATGAACGAGCAGTTCTTC. Its translation is CASSQPGQGMNEQFF.

This clonotype was observed a handful of times. The chain recombines TRBV3-1 with TRBJ2-7, with D possibly being TRBD1 (6 bases). The germline V gene encodes CDR1 LGHDT and CDR2 YNNKEL (reference sequence). V was trimmed by 0 bases and J by 7 bases, leaving 13 bases between them. CDR3 length: 14 residues. The CDR3 region has the DNA TGTGCCAGCAGCCAAGATACGACAGGTGGGGAGCAGTACTTC. Encoded protein: CASSQDTTGGEQYF.

The sample holds a few counts of this clonotype. This chain joins TRBV3-1 and TRBJ2-1, with 12 bases lining up with TRBD2. The V and J ends lost 0 bases and 4 bases, in that order; junction bases with no gene match: 1. The germline gives CDR1 LGHDT, CDR2 YNNKEL (reference sequence). CDR3 length: 16 residues. CDR3: CASSQETSGRYNEQFF. CDR3 sequence (DNA): TGTGCCAGCAGCCAAGAGACTAGCGGGAGATACAATGAGCAGTTCTTC.

The rearrangement joins TRBV7-9 to TRBJ2-3, with 7 bases identical to TRBD2. With 3 bases clipped from V and 2 bases from J, the junction kept 8 bases outside the gene matches. The CDR3 is 16 amino acids. Germline V gene data show CDR1 as SEHNR and CDR2 as FQNEAQ (reference sequence). CDR3 sequence (DNA): TGTGCCAGCAGCTTTCAGCGGGACCTATTCACAGATACGCAGTATTTT. It is translated as CASSFQRDLFTDTQYF.

A few counts support this clonotype. The rearrangement joins TRBV14 to TRBJ2-5; TRBD2 agrees at 12 bases. The last part of the DNA fits TRBJ2-1 better; the J call may be wrong. The CDR3 runs 18 residues. Germline CDR1 SGHDN, CDR2 FVKESK. Written as DNA, the CDR3 is TGTGCCAGCAGCCGCCGACTAGCGGGAGAAGTAGGTTACAATGAGCAGTTCTTC. Translating it yields CASSRRLAGEVGYNEQFF.

This clonotype has only a few counts. This chain joins TRBV20-1 and TRBJ2-7; 7 bases agree with TRBD2. CDR1 and CDR2 from the germline V gene are DFQATT and SNEGSKA (reference sequence). The CDR3 runs to 13 residues. Trimming removed 5 bases from V and 1 base from J; junction bases left unmatched: 5. The CDR3: CSAPRGDSYEQYF. In DNA, the CDR3 is TGCAGTGCTCCCCGGGGGGATTCCTACGAGCAGTACTTC.

The chain is built from TRBV12-3 or TRBV12-4 and TRBJ2-2, with 10 nucleotides matching TRBD2. This CDR3 has 16 amino acids. The J segment lost 4 bases and the V segment lost 6 bases, leaving 8 bases of the junction unmatched. In DNA, the CDR3 is TGTGCCAGCAGGGCCGAGCGGGGGGGCTCCACCGGGGAGCTGTTTTTT. Protein: CASRAERGGSTGELFF.

V is TRBV20-1 and J is TRBJ2-7; D perhaps matches TRBD1 (7 bases). The CDR3 consists of 14 residues. Trimming shortened V by 8 bases and J by 2 bases, and 19 bases separated the two germline ends. Germline V CDR1 and CDR2: DFQATT, SNEGSKA (reference sequence). CDR3 sequence reads: CSTPGGTAPYEQYF. In DNA form, the CDR3 reads TGCAGTACCCCAGGCGGGACAGCGCCCTACGAGCAGTACTTC.

J is TRBJ2-1 and V is TRBV4-2, with 9 bases that match TRBD2. This CDR3 is built from 14 residues. The ends lost 3 bases at V and 5 bases at J; junction bases unmatched: 2. Germline CDR1 and CDR2: LGHNA and YNFKEQ. CDR3 in DNA: TGTGCCAGCAGCCATAGCGGGAGTGACAATGAGCAGTTCTTC. Protein product: CASSHSGSDNEQFF.

This clonotype has a count of ten or more. This chain joins TRBV7-3 and TRBJ2-1, with TRBD2 matching 11 bases. Germline CDR1 SGHTA, CDR2 FQGTGA. Losses at the gene ends were 7 bases for V and 7 bases for J; bases not matched to a gene: 12. The CDR3 sequence is 16 residues long. The CDR3 coding sequence is TGTGCCAGCACCGACCACGTAGCGGGAGGGCTGAATGAGCAGTTCTTC. Amino acid sequence: CASTDHVAGGLNEQFF.

This chain joins TRBV27 and TRBJ2-7; 12 bases are a match to TRBD1. The CDR3 consists of 18 residues. The trim removed 1 base at V and 6 bases at J, leaving 13 bases unmatched. The germline gives CDR1 MNHEY, CDR2 SMNVEV (reference sequence). DNA of the CDR3: TGTGCCAGCAGTTTATGGGACAGGGGGCGAATGGGGCTAACCGAGCAGTACTTC. This codes for CASSLWDRGRMGLTEQYF.

The chain combines TRBV3-1 with TRBJ2-4; 8 bases are shared with TRBD1. J was trimmed by 0 bases and V by 1 base; bases with no gene match: 2. Germline V CDR1 and CDR2: LGHDT, YNNKEL (reference sequence). This CDR3 comprises 16 residues. The DNA for the CDR3 is TGTGCCAGCAGCCAAGGGACAGGGCTAGCCAAAAACATTCAGTACTTC. Translating it yields CASSQGTGLAKNIQYF.

This chain uses TRBV11-2 with TRBJ2-2; D is possibly TRBD1 (7 bases). V lost 3 bases and J lost 4, with 12 bases in between. Germline CDR1 is SGHAT and CDR2 is FQNNGV. The CDR3 has 15 amino acids. CDR3 bases: TGTGCCAGCAGCTTGTTGCAGGGGGGCACCGGGGAGCTGTTTTTT. Translation gives CASSLLQGGTGELFF.

This clonotype was detected a few times. This chain uses TRBV7-6 with TRBJ2-2; TRBD1 aligns across 7 bases. The CDR3 loop spans 15 amino acids. The V and J ends lost 5 bases and 2 bases, in that order; junction bases with no gene match: 5. CDR1 SGHVS and CDR2 FNYEAQ come from the germline V gene. Here the CDR3 reads CASSQTGRNTGELFF. For the CDR3, the DNA is TGTGCCAGCAGCCAGACAGGGAGAAACACCGGGGAGCTGTTTTTT.

The rearrangement joins TRBV5-1 to TRBJ2-7, with D possibly TRBD2 on 5 matching bases. Trimming pared 3 bases from V and 4 bases from J, leaving 14 bases between. In germline, CDR1 is SGHRS, CDR2 YFSETQ. CDR3 length: 14 residues. In DNA, the CDR3 is TGCGCCAGCAGCTCGGAGAGGGATAGGTACGAGCAGTACTTC. Its translation: CASSSERDRYEQYF.

The V and J genes are TRBV3-1 and TRBJ2-2; tentative D call: TRBD2 (6 bases). The CDR3 sequence is 15 residues long. V was clipped by 2 bases and J by 2 bases, with 9 bases between them. CDR1 is LGHDT and CDR2 is YNNKEL in the germline V gene (reference sequence). CDR3 sequence (DNA): TGTGCCAGCAGCCAACGCGGGATTAACACCGGGGAGCTGTTTTTT. Protein: CASSQRGINTGELFF.

The chain carries TRBV3-1 and TRBJ2-1; D is unresolved. This CDR3 spans 15 amino acids. Trimming cost V 1 base and J 2 bases, with 9 bases left between them. In germline, CDR1 is LGHDT, CDR2 YNNKEL (reference sequence). The CDR3 here is CASSQALPAYNEQFF. CDR3 bases: TGTGCCAGCAGCCAAGCCCTCCCCGCCTACAATGAGCAGTTCTTC.

There are a few counts of this clonotype. The chain employs TRBV7-2 and TRBJ2-1; unclear D gene. CDR1 and CDR2 (germline): SGHTA, FQGNSA. Trimming stripped 3 bases from V and 5 bases from J, with 11 bases between. The CDR3 is made up of 14 amino acids. CDR3 sequence (DNA): TGTGCCAGCAGCTTGACACCGGTGAACAATGAGCAGTTCTTC. Translated: CASSLTPVNNEQFF.

This rearrangement joins TRBV29-1 to TRBJ2-1, with no clear D. Germline CDR1 SQVTM, CDR2 ANQGSEA. The CDR3 is 11 amino acids. Trimming left V 7 bases short and J 5 bases short, with 9 bases between. CDR3 DNA sequence: TGCAGCGGGAATTTGGACAATGAGCAGTTCTTC. This encodes CSGNLDNEQFF.

The chain recombines TRBV5-6 with TRBJ2-6, with TRBD1 matching over 8 bases. The germline CDR1 and CDR2 sequences are SGHDT and YYEEEE. CDR3 length: 19 residues. V dropped 2 bases and J dropped 0; count of bases not matched to a gene: 10. In DNA form, the CDR3 reads TGTGCCAGCAGCTTACGGGGGACAGGCTCGTCCTCTGGGGCCAACGTCCTGACTTTC. Translation: CASSLRGTGSSSGANVLTF.

In this sample, this clonotype turned up a few times. The chain has TRBV10-3 and TRBJ2-7, with 10 bases aligning to TRBD1. Germline V gene lookup returns CDR1 ENHRY and CDR2 SYGVKD. This CDR3 region has 14 residues. The J segment lost 0 bases and the V segment lost 8 bases, leaving 4 bases of the junction unmatched. The CDR3 is CAIGGTGASYEQYF. The CDR3 bases are TGTGCCATCGGCGGGACAGGGGCCTCCTACGAGCAGTACTTC.

This clonotype was seen a handful of times. This chain uses TRBV7-2 with TRBJ2-5; TRBD1 might be the D (5 bases). TRBJ2-7 matches the DNA end more closely, so the J call is doubtful. From germline, CDR1 is SGHTA and CDR2 FQGNSA. The CDR3 length is 14 residues. CDR3 sequence (DNA): TGTGCCAGCAGCTTAGGGCGACAGTCCTACGAGCAGTACTTC. Protein sequence: CASSLGRQSYEQYF.

The chain employs TRBV20-1 and TRBJ2-7; TRBD2 aligns across 14 bases. Germline CDR1 reads DFQATT; CDR2 reads SNEGSKA (reference sequence). Trimming at V came to 6 bases and at J to 3 bases, leaving 13 bases not matched to a gene. The CDR3 contains 17 residues. CDR3 region: CSAPRGLAGVTSYEQYF. The CDR3 coding sequence is TGCAGTGCCCCTCGGGGACTAGCGGGAGTCACTAGCTACGAGCAGTACTTC.

A few counts support this clonotype. The genes are TRBV25-1 and TRBJ2-5, with 16 positions matching TRBD2. The germline CDR1 and CDR2 sequences are MGHDK and SYGVNS. V trimming: 4 bases; J trimming: 2 bases; junction bases outside the gene matches: 10. CDR3 size: 19 residues. CDR3 loop: CASSADSGTSGREQETQYF. In nucleotides, the CDR3 is TGTGCCAGCAGTGCAGACTCCGGGACTAGCGGGAGGGAACAAGAGACCCAGTACTTC.

This clonotype came up a few times. The chain couples TRBV25-1 to TRBJ1-3; 7 bases agree with TRBD1. The CDR3 is 16 amino acids. V shed 2 bases and J 2 bases; nucleotides not matched to a gene: 6. CDR1 MGHDK and CDR2 SYGVNS come from the germline V gene. The CDR3 is CASSEGKGGPGNTIYF. The CDR3 DNA is TGTGCCAGCAGTGAAGGCAAAGGGGGCCCTGGAAACACCATATATTTT.

The V gene is TRBV7-9, the J gene TRBJ1-2; D is uncertain. The germline V and J ends were trimmed by 1 base and 6 bases, with 12 bases remaining between them. The germline CDR1 and CDR2 sequences are SEHNR and FQNEAQ (reference sequence). The length of the CDR3 is 14 residues. The CDR3 DNA follows: TGTGCCAGCAGCTTAGTTCGGGATTGGAATGGCTACACCTTC. Amino acid sequence: CASSLVRDWNGYTF.

V gene TRBV5-6 combines with J gene TRBJ2-5; no firm D call. Trimming took 1 base from V and 2 from J, leaving 12 bases between them. The CDR3 extends over 15 amino acids. CDR1 and CDR2 from the germline V gene are SGHDT and YYEEEE. The CDR3 spells CASSLNSRKQETQYF. The CDR3 bases are TGTGCCAGCAGCTTGAATAGCCGCAAACAAGAGACCCAGTACTTC.

Of note for this clonotype: A read error may explain this, as a much larger clone is one base away. The chain combines TRBV7-6 with TRBJ2-3, with D hard to call. Germline lookup yields CDR1 SGHVS and CDR2 FNYEAQ. The CDR3 has 12 residues. In DNA, the CDR3 is TGTGCCTGCAGCTTAGTTGGAGATACGCAGTATTTT. It codes for CACSLVGDTQYF. The variable domain in full, completed from reference TRBV7-6 and TRBJ2-3, reads GAGVSQSPRYKVTKRGQDVALRCDPISGHVSLYWYRQALGQGPEFLTYFNYEAQQDKSGLPNDRFSAERPEGSISTLTIQRTEQRDSAMYRCACSLVGDTQYFGPGTRLTVL.

For this clonotype: A single base separates this from a much larger clone, so it may be a read error. The gene calls are TRBV6-2 or TRBV6-3 and TRBJ2-3, with D unclear. The CDR3 is 16 amino acids. Trimming removed 0 bases at V and 5 bases at J, with 15 bases between. CDR1 and CDR2 from the germline V gene are MNHEY and SVGEGT. This CDR3 is CASSYSKDAARDTQYF. CDR3 DNA sequence: TGTGCCAGCAGTTACTCGAAGGACGCGGCACGAGATACGCAGTATTTT.

A few counts support this clonotype. The chain employs TRBV6-6 and TRBJ1-1; D gene ambiguous. Trimming pared 6 bases from V and 4 bases from J, leaving 9 bases between. The length of the CDR3 is 12 residues. Germline CDR1 reads MNHNY; CDR2 reads SVGAGI (reference sequence). CDR3 sequence (DNA): TGTGCCAGCAGGAGGACGAGCACTGAAGCTTTCTTT. Protein sequence: CASRRTSTEAFF.

CDR3 nucleotides: TGTGCCAGCAGTTTGTCGCTAGCGGCCTCCTACGAGCAGTACTTC. It translates to CASSLSLAASYEQYF. This sequence joins TRBV12-3 or TRBV12-4 and TRBJ2-7; 7 bases are shared with TRBD2. Unmatched junction bases numbered 5, after V lost 3 bases and J lost 0 bases. The CDR3 consists of 15 residues.

In its sample, this clonotype was seen a few times. This rearrangement joins TRBV20-1 to TRBJ2-1, with 8 bases matching TRBD2. Per the germline V gene, CDR1 is DFQATT and CDR2 is SNEGSKA (reference sequence). The length of the CDR3 is 16 residues. Losses at the gene ends were 3 bases for V and 4 bases for J; bases not matched to a gene: 11. The CDR3 is CSARETTSELYNEQFF. For the CDR3, the DNA is TGCAGTGCTAGGGAAACGACTAGCGAACTATACAATGAGCAGTTCTTC.